This TCR beta chain was captured by sequencing in a study of CD8 T cells in Susac syndrome. The count of this clonotype is one. RNA amounts of 0.5 to 1 ug underwent reverse transcription with random hexamers. Amplification of TCR beta CDR3 spanned 54 Vbeta and 13 Jbeta via immunoSEQ multiplex PCR. From the immunoSEQ multiplex PCR reads, TCRdb called clonotypes with MiXCR, one entry per CDR3 protein. The sample has under 200,000 distinct CDR3 sequences; roughly 90% are singletons. This CDR3 is 13 amino acids long. Germline V gene sequence: CDR1 SGHTA, CDR2 FQGNSA. Trimming shortened V by 3 bases and J by 10 bases, and 10 bases separated the two germline ends.

This clonotype was obtained from a human donor with Susac syndrome. Sequenced: CD4+ T cells from PBMCs. The gene calls are TRBV7-2 and TRBJ1-6, with a weak D call TRBD1 (5 bases). CDR3 nucleotide sequence: TGTGCCAGCAGCTTGGCAGGGTTGTCACCCCTCCACTTT. Amino acids: CASSLAGLSPLHF. The whole variable domain, filled in from reference TRBV7-2 and TRBJ1-6, reads GAGVSQSPSNKVTEKGKDVELRCDPISGHTALYWYRQSLGQGLEFLIYFQGNSAPDKSGLPSDRFSAERTGGSVSTLTIQRTQQEDSAVYLCASSLAGLSPLHFGNGTRLTVT.